The rows below give T cell receptor beta chains drawn from one sample of a study of regulatory T cells in long-lasting Graves disease. TCRdb fed the multiplex PCR reads into MiXCR, producing one record per CDR3 protein. The sample shows 350,000 to 500,000 distinct CDR3 sequences, around a fifth of them seen only once. This specimen consisted of peripheral blood mononuclear cells (PBMCs), obtained when the disease was refractory, from a patient treated with antithyroid drugs. These receptors came from a female donor with Graves disease. Each CDR3 is given with its conserved first and last residue. The order of the fields is J gene, clone size, V gene, D gene, CDR3 DNA, CDR3 protein. A D gene is named only where the DNA matches it firmly. Size tells how often a clone was seen (once, few, many) or the class of an expanded clone, and some rows leave it out.

>TRBJ1-3|few|TRBV25-1|.
TGTGCCAGCATGCGGACCGCTGGAAACACCATATATTTT
CASMRTAGNTIYF
>TRBJ1-6|.|TRBV7-2|.
TGTGCCAGCAGCCTGCGGAGCTCCTATAATTCACCCCTCCACTTT
CASSLRSSYNSPLHF
>TRBJ2-1|few|TRBV7-9|.
TGTGCCAGCTGGGCGATCAATGAGCAGTTCTTC
CASWAINEQFF
>TRBJ2-7|few|TRBV27|.
TGTGCCAGCAGTTTACTCCGGGACTGGGGTTACGAGCAGTACTTC
CASSLLRDWGYEQYF
>TRBJ2-7|many|TRBV6-5|TRBD2
TGTGCCAGCAGTTCAGGACTAGCGGAATACGAGCAGTACTTC
CASSSGLAEYEQYF
>TRBJ2-7|.|TRBV29-1|.
TGCAGCGTTGAAGAACAGACCGCAAGCTACGAGCAGTACTTC
CSVEEQTASYEQYF
>TRBJ2-3|.|TRBV2|.
TGTGCCAGCAGTACCGAGAGAGATACGCAGTATTTT
CASSTERDTQYF
>TRBJ2-1|.|TRBV6-2/TRBV6-3|TRBD2
TGTGCCAGCAGTGAAAGTAACTTCGGGAGGGCGCCCGGCTACAATGAGCAGTTCTTC
CASSESNFGRAPGYNEQFF
>TRBJ2-6|.|TRBV7-2|.
TGTGCCAGCAGCTTTTCTCTCTACTCTGGGGCCAACGTCCTGACTTTC
CASSFSLYSGANVLTF
>TRBJ1-1|.|TRBV28|.
TGTGCCAGCTTCTGGGGGGCGCAGACGATTACTGAAGCTTTCTTT
CASFWGAQTITEAFF
>TRBJ1-2|.|TRBV28|TRBD1
TGTGCCAGCAGCAGGACAGGACTGTCTGGCTATGGCTACACCTTC
CASSRTGLSGYGYTF
>TRBJ1-5|.|TRBV19|.
TGTGCCAGTAGTATAGCTCAGACAAGTTTCGGCAATCAGCCCCAGCATTTT
CASSIAQTSFGNQPQHF
>TRBJ2-1|few|TRBV2|.
TGTGCCAGCAGCTCCGACCTCTACAATGAGCAGTTCTTC
CASSSDLYNEQFF
>TRBJ1-5|many|TRBV28|.
TGTGCCAGCAGTTTAGATGGAGGGGGGAAATATAGCAATCAGCCCCAGCATTTT
CASSLDGGGKYSNQPQHF
>TRBJ2-2|many|TRBV12-3/TRBV12-4|TRBD2
TGTGCCACCTTACTAGCGGGAGGGCCCACCGGGGAGCTGTTTTTT
CATLLAGGPTGELFF
>TRBJ2-6|many|TRBV10-2|.
TGCGCCAGCAGTGACTCGATAGGGCTCTCTGGGGCCAACGTCCTGACTTTC
CASSDSIGLSGANVLTF
>TRBJ2-7|many|TRBV27|.
TGTGCCAGCAGTTTGTCAATCCTAGCTTCCGACTACGAGCAGTACTTC
CASSLSILASDYEQYF
>TRBJ2-7|many|TRBV29-1|.
TGCAGCGTTACAGACAAGTCCTACGAGCAGTACTTC
CSVTDKSYEQYF
>TRBJ2-3|many|TRBV2|.
TGTGCCAGTTTGATAGCCCCGGATACGCAGTATTTT
CASLIAPDTQYF
>TRBJ1-1|many|TRBV10-1|.
TGCGCCAAATCAGGGACGGCCCGGGGCGCTTTCTTT
CAKSGTARGAFF
>TRBJ2-7|few|TRBV20-1|.
TGCAGTGCTAGAGATCTAGGCGTCGCCTACGAGCAGTACTTC
CSARDLGVAYEQYF
>TRBJ2-3|.|TRBV3-1|TRBD2
TGTGCCAGCAGCCAAGATAAGGTAGTAGCGGGATCAGATACGCAGTATTTT
CASSQDKVVAGSDTQYF
>TRBJ2-1|few|TRBV3-1|.
TGTGCCAGCAGCCAAGCACTAGCTGTTGAGCAGTTCTTC
CASSQALAVEQFF
>TRBJ1-3|.|TRBV5-6|.
TGTGCCAGCAGCTCCAGGGGACTAATCCCTGGAAACACCATATATTTT
CASSSRGLIPGNTIYF
>TRBJ2-2|.|TRBV19|.
TGTGCCAGTAGTATAACATCGGCGGGGAACACCGGGGAGCTGTTTTTT
CASSITSAGNTGELFF
>TRBJ1-1|few|TRBV11-2|.
TGTGCCAGCTGCCTAGGAGGGAACACTGAAGCTTTCTTT
CASCLGGNTEAFF
>TRBJ2-7|.|TRBV20-1|.
TGCAGTGCTGGAAGACGAACCACCTACGAGCAGTACTTC
CSAGRRTTYEQYF
>TRBJ1-6|many|TRBV5-1|.
TGCGCCAGCACGTCGGGGGGCGCGGGGTCACCCCTCCACTTT
CASTSGGAGSPLHF
>TRBJ2-2|many|TRBV2|.
TGTGCCCTCGCGGCCTTCAACACCGGGGAGCTGTTTTTT
CALAAFNTGELFF
>TRBJ2-7|many|TRBV20-1|.
TGCAGTGCTAGAGATTATGAGACAGTCTACGAGCAGTACTTC
CSARDYETVYEQYF
>TRBJ2-1|.|TRBV29-1|.
TGCAGCGTTCTCCCGGACTCAAATGAGCAGTTCTTC
CSVLPDSNEQFF
>TRBJ1-5|few|TRBV15|TRBD1
TGTGCCACCAGCAGAGATCCAGACAGGGACAATCAGCCCCAGCATTTT
CATSRDPDRDNQPQHF
>TRBJ2-5|.|TRBV5-1|.
TGCGCCAGCAGCTTGATGGGAACCCGAGAGACCCAGTACTTC
CASSLMGTRETQYF
>TRBJ1-5|.|TRBV10-3|.
TGTGCCATCAGTGACTCCGGGGGCTGGGACAATCAGCCCCAGCATTTT
CAISDSGGWDNQPQHF
>TRBJ2-7|many|TRBV27|.
TGTGCCAGCAGTTTCCAGGGTTCCTACGAGCAGTACTTC
CASSFQGSYEQYF
>TRBJ2-6|.|TRBV7-2|TRBD1
TGTGCCGGCAGCTATCGGGACAGAAGCTCTGGGGCCAACGTCCTGACTTTC
CAGSYRDRSSGANVLTF
>TRBJ2-7|many|TRBV19|.
TGTGCCAGTAGTATAGACCCCTCCTACGAGCAGTACTTC
CASSIDPSYEQYF